Listed here are 8 T cell receptor beta chains from one sample, sequenced in a study of a mutant IDH1 vaccine in newly diagnosed glioma. These receptors are not linked to any known antigen. Time point denoted: week 35, safety follow-up. Vaccination comprised doses that each held 300 ug of mutant IDH1 20-mer peptide, plus topical imiquimod. The protocol was immunoSEQ multiplex PCR, while the TCRdb copy is restricted to in-frame clones and leaves out a portion. The data contain approximately 45,000 clones, roughly 92% of them singletons. Sequenced here: PBMCs, sampled from a glioma patient whose treatment included an IDH1 peptide vaccine. The receptors shown here come from a man aged 45-65 years with glioma.

The V call is TRBV13, the J call TRBJ2-7, with D unresolved. Germline V gene sequence: CDR1 PRHDT, CDR2 FYEKMQ (reference sequence). The CDR3 runs to 13 residues. V dropped 0 bases and J dropped 2 bases, with 5 bases sitting between them. Here the CDR3 DNA reads TGTGCCAGCAGCTTAGGCCGGACCTACGAGCAGTACTTC. Protein: CASSLGRTYEQYF.

This chain uses TRBV5-5 with TRBJ1-5, with D unresolved. The CDR3 extends over 12 amino acids. Between the trimmed V and J ends, which lost 0 bases and 7 bases, there was a span of 5 bases. Germline lookup yields CDR1 SGHKS and CDR2 YYEKEE (reference sequence). DNA for the CDR3: TGTGCCAGCAGCTTGGCTGGGCAGCCCCAGCATTTT. Amino acids: CASSLAGQPQHF.

CDR3 DNA: TGTGCCAGCGGACGACAAGTTAATGAAAAACTGTTTTTT. Amino acid sequence: CASGRQVNEKLFF. The chain uses TRBV6-1 and TRBJ1-4; D is uncertain. Germline CDR1 reads MNHNS; CDR2 reads SASEGT. The CDR3 has 13 residues. V lost 8 bases, J lost 4 bases, and 11 bases lay in between.

The rearrangement joins TRBV7-2 to TRBJ1-3, with 8 nucleotides matching TRBD1. Germline V gives CDR1 SGHTA, CDR2 FQGNSA. This CDR3 is built from 15 residues. V shed 5 bases and J 4 bases; nucleotides not matched to a gene: 7. CDR3 region: CASSLTTGVGNTIYF. The CDR3, as DNA: TGTGCCAGCAGCCTCACGACAGGGGTGGGAAACACCATATATTTT.

Details on this clone: Distinct nucleotide sequences in the sample also encode this CDR3. The chain employs TRBV7-3 and TRBJ2-5; D is uncertain. With 1 base removed from V and 1 base from J, the gap between germline ends came to 7 bases. Per the germline V gene, CDR1 is SGHTA and CDR2 is FQGTGA. The CDR3 totals 14 residues. The CDR3 sequence: CASSLMGGQETQYF. The DNA of the CDR3 is TGTGCCAGCAGCTTAATGGGCGGCCAAGAGACCCAGTACTTC. Full variable domain (outside the CDR3, taken from reference TRBV7-3 and TRBJ2-5): GAGVSQTPSNKVTEKGKYVELRCDPISGHTALYWYRQSLGQGPEFLIYFQGTGAADDSGLPNDRFFAVRPEGSVSTLKIQRTERGDSAVYLCASSLMGGQETQYFGPGTRLLVL.

The J gene is TRBJ2-7, the V gene TRBV7-2; D is uncertain. This CDR3 spans 12 amino acids. V gave up 3 bases and J gave up 3 bases, with 6 bases separating them. Germline lookup yields CDR1 SGHTA and CDR2 FQGNSA. CDR3 nucleotides: TGTGCCAGCAGCTTGGATTTCTACGAGCAGTACTTC. This encodes CASSLDFYEQYF. Based on the CDR3 plus reference TRBV7-2 and TRBJ2-7, the full variable domain is GAGVSQSPSNKVTEKGKDVELRCDPISGHTALYWYRQSLGQGLEFLIYFQGNSAPDKSGLPSDRFSAERTGGSVSTLTIQRTQQEDSAVYLCASSLDFYEQYFGPGTRLTVT.

The chain employs TRBV2 and TRBJ1-1; maybe TRBD1 (6 bases). This CDR3 has 13 residues. In germline, CDR1 is SNHLY, CDR2 FYNNEI. CDR3 DNA sequence: TGTGTCGGAAGGGGGGATTCGGGCACTGAAGCTTTCTTT. It specifies CVGRGDSGTEAFF. Variable domain in full (rest from reference TRBV2 and TRBJ1-1): EPEVTQTPSHQVTQMGQEVILRCVPISNHLYFYWYRQILGQKVEFLVSFYNNEISEKSEIFDDQFSVERPDGSNFTLKIRSTKLEDSAMYFCVGRGDSGTEAFFGQGTRLTVV.

The V call is TRBV7-9, the J call TRBJ1-5; unclear D gene. The V end lost 2 bases, the J end lost 15 bases, and 14 bases lay between the germline ends. The germline V gene has CDR1 SEHNR and CDR2 FQNEAQ (reference sequence). CDR3 length: 12 residues. CDR3 coding DNA: TGTGCCAGCAGCTTATCGACGGGTAGTTTGCATTTT. It specifies CASSLSTGSLHF.